This T cell receptor (beta chain) derives from a study of blood T cell repertoires in COVID-19 (dated by TCRdb to the early 2020s). Study-wide context: Samples covering the acute and convalescent phases of COVID-19 were provided by collaborators in the United States, Italy and Spain. The material from the prospective study consisted of cDNA or gDNA derived from T cells, B-cell-depleted T cells, or PBMCs. Deeply sampled blood TCRbeta repertoires from subjects exposed to, actively infected with, or recovered from COVID-19 were included in the dataset. The repertoires were released in a freely available public database intended as a resource for research on the immune response to SARS-CoV-2. The samples were drawn from the first 160 participants of the ongoing ImmuneRACE study and from more than 1,000 subjects provided by 6 global collaborators. A de-identified subject ID, COVID-19 status, age in years and sex were almost always included in the sample metadata. HLA class I and class II types, where available, came from metadata supplied by the sample provider rather than from assay-based typing. Findings and caveats that apply to the study as a whole: The amount of clinical and demographic metadata varied by source and participant and was provided uncurated.

TCRbeta CDR3 regions were amplified from genomic DNA using the immunoSEQ Assay, a bias-controlled multiplex PCR. The source study handled its data this way. The number of nucleated cells in each sample was estimated from the amplification of reference gene primers within the assay. To quantify the absolute abundance of each unique TCRbeta CDR3 rearrangement, sequence reads were collapsed and filtered. For each sample, productive Simpson clonality was calculated as the square root of Simpson's diversity index over productive rearrangements. Sourced from immuneACCESS, this table was stored by TCRdb with only in-frame sequences that have V and J called. A share of the clones is absent; for the studies checked, an unresolved V gene accounts for under half, and the remainder has no known explanation. V and J calls and clone size are those listed in that table; D and trimming were worked out from the DNA. Recorded for this sample are 200,000 to 250,000 clones; 75% to 90% of them occurred a single time. Less than 3.5% of the sample goes to the ten largest clones.

Concerning this clone itself: Its antigen specificity is not known. No base-level quality is on record; no much larger clone is a single base apart.

V loses 4 bases at its end and J loses 12 bases; junction bases beyond the gene matches: 14. The CDR3 contains 15 residues, cysteine and phenylalanine counted. Just CDR3 DNA is preserved here, 45 bases in frame from base 1. For CDR1 and CDR2, the germline V gene lists SGHAT and FQNNGV. In Seattle, one collaborating source enrolled patients while the infection was active and tracked those patients longitudinally over the course of disease. The collaborating institutions used their own protocols to collect whole blood in K2EDTA tubes. Collaborator samples were shipped for TCRbeta analysis as frozen whole blood, isolated PBMCs, or DNA extracted from either sample type.

Recombination linked TRBV11-2 to TRBJ2-1; TRBD2 lines up with 8 middle nucleotides. Sequencing was performed on peripheral blood. This sequence originates from a man aged 30-40 years with COVID-19, enrolled during active disease. CDR3 region: CASSSRTSIGNSQFF. The DNA is TGTGCCAGCAGCTCGCGGACTAGCATAGGCAATTCGCAGTTCTTC.